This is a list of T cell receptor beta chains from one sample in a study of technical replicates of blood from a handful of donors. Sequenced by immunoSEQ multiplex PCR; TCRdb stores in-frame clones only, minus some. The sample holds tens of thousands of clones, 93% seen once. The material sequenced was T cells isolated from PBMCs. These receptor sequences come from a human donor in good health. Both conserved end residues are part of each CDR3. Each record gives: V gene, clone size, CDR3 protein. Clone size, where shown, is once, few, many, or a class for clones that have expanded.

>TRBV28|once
CASTLGHSTYEQYF
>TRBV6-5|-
CASRTIAGAVYF
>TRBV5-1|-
CASSLKPMSVFSYEQYF
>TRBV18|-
CASSLRGLTGELFF
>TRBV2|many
CASQGAGEKLFF
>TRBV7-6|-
CASSARSNYGYTF
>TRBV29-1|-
CSAISTGNEKLFF
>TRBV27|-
CASSLNPSTRAYEQYF
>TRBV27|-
CASSPYSGSFNEQFF
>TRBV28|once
CASSLRRGGPNEQFF
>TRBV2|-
CASSALQGILSTEAFF
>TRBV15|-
CATRKGTEAFF
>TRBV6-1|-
CASSAPEGDGFEKLFF
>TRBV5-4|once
CASSGTGTDYEQYF
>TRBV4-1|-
CASSQGAGGYEQYF
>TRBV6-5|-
CASSLQVPNYNEQFF
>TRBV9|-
CASSPTGTGGAPTKNIQYF
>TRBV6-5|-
CASSPKGVYGYTF
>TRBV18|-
CASSPIQGEETQYF
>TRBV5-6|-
CASSPFAGADTQYF
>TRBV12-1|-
CASSFWQGTDTQYF
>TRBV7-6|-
CASSLSSTSGYNYEQYF
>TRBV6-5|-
CASSLRDTTSYEQYF
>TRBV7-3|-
CASSLTGGTYNSPLHF
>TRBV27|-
CASSFAGSSIGYTF
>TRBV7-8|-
CASSSMASGSVTGELFF
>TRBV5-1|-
CASSLEGGSADTQYF
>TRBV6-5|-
CASRLDRENSPLHF
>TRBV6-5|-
CASSYVGGGDTQYF
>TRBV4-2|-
CASRPAGLGDNEQFF
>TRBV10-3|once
CAISEWTSNEQFF
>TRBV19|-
CANLPGLAGDGGRETQYF
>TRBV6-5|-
CATRLADQETQYF
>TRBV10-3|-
CAISDQDRGYGYTF
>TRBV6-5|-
CASSTLEGIGVF
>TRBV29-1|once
CSVVGAHYEQYF
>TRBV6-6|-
CASSYSAGGRSYEQYF
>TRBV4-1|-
CASSLLSGAQETQYF
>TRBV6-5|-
CASSDQGDSYNEQFF
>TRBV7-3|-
CASSLLTGNSPLHF
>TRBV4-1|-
CASSRGTQETQYF
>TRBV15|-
CATSRARSNTEAFF
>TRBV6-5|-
CASSEGGNGYTF
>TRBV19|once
CASRRPGNTEAFF
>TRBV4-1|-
CASSQVRGGGNTEAFF
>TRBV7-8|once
CASSFRRARGPSYEQYF
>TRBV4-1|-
CASSQEDWAGQGGSYQPQHF
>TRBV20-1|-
CSAQGSTEAFF
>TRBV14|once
CASSRQGNQPQHF
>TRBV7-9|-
CASSLVAATDTQYF
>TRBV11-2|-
CASRDPGQLYEQYF